This TCR beta chain was sequenced during a study of blood T cells in healthy people across ages. Sample-barcoded 5' priming and a J-beta primer mix drove a second PCR of roughly 6 to 12 cycles. From the 5' RACE reads, TCRdb called clonotypes with MiXCR, one entry per CDR3 protein. The sample holds approximately 810,000 distinct CDR3 sequences, more than 25% seen once. This TCR came from an elderly woman in good health. Sequenced: blood.

The CDR3 sequence: CASSYRVTGDNQPQHF. CDR3 nucleotides: TGTGCCAGCAGTTACCGGGTGACAGGGGATAATCAGCCCCAGCATTTT. V usage is TRBV6-2 or TRBV6-3 and J usage is TRBJ1-5, with 8 positions matching TRBD1. Germline V lookup: CDR1 MNHEY, CDR2 SVGEGT. V lost 2 bases and J lost 4; bases outside the gene matches: 7. This CDR3 is built from 16 residues.